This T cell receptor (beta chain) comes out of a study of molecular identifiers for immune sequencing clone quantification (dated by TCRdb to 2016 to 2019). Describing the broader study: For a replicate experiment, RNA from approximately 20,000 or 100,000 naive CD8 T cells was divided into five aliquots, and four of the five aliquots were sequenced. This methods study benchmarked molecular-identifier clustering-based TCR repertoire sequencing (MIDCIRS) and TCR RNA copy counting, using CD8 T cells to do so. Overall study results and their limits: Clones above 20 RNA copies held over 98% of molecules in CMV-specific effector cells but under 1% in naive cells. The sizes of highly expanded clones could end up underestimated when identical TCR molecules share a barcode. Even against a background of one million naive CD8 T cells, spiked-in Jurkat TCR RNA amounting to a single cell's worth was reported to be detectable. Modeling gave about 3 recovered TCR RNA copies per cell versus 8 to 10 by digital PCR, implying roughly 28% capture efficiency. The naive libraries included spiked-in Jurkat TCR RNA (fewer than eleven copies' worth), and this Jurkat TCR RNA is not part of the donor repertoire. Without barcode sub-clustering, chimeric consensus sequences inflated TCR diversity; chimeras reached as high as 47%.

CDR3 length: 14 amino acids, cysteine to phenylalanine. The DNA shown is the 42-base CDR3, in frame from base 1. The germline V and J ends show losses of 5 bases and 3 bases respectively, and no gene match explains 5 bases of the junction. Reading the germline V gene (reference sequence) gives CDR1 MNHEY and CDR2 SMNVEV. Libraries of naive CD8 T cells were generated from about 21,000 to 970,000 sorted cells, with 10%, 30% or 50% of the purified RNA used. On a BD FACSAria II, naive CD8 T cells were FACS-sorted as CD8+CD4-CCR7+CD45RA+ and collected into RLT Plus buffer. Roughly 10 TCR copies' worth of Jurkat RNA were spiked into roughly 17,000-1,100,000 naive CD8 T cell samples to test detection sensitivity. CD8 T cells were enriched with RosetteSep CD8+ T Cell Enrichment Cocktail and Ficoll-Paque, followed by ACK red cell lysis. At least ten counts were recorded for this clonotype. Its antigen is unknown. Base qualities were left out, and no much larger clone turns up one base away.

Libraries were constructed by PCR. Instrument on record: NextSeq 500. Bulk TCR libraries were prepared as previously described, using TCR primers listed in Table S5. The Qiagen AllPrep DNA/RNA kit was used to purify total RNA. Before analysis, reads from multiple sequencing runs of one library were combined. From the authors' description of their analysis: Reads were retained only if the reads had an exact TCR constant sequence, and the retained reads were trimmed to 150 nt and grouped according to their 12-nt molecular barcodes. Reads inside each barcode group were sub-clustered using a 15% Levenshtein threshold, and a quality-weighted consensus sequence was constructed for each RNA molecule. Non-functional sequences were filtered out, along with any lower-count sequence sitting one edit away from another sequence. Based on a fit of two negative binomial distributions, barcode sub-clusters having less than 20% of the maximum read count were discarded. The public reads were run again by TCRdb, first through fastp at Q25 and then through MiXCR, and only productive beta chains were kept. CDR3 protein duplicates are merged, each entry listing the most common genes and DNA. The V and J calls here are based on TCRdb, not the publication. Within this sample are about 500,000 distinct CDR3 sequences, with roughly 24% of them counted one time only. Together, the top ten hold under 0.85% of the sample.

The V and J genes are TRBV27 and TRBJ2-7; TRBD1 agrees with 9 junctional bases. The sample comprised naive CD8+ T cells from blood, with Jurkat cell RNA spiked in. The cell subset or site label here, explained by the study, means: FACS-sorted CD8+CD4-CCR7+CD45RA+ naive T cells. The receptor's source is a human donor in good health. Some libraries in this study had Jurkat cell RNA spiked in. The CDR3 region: CASSVTGGSYEQYF. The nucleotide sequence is TGTGCCAGCAGTGTAACAGGGGGCAGCTACGAGCAGTACTTC.